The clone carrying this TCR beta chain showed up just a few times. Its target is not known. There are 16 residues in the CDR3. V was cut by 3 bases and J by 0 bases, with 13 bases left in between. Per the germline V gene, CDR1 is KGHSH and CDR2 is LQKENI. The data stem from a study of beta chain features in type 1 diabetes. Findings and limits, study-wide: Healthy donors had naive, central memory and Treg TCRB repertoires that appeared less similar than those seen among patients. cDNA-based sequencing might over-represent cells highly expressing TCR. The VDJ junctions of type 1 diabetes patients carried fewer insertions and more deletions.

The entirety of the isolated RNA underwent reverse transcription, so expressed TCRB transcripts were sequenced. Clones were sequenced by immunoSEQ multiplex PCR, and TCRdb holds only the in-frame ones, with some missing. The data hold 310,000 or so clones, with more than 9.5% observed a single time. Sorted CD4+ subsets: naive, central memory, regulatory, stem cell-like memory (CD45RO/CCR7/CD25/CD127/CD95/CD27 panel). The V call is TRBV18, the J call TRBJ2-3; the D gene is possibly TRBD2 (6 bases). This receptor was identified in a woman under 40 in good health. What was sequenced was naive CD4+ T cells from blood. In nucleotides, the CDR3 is TGTGCCAGCTCACCGGTCCCTAGCGTAAGCACAGATACGCAGTATTTT. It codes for CASSPVPSVSTDTQYF.